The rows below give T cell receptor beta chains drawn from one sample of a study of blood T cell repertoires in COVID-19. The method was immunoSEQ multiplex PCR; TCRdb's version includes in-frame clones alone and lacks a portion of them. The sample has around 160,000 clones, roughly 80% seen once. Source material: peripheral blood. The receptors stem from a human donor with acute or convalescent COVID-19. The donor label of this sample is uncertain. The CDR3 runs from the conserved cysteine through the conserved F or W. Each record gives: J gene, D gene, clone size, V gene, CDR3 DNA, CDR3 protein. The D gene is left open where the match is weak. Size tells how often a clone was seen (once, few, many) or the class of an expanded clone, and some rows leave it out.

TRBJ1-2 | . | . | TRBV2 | TGTGCCAGCAGTCAAACAGGGACGGCGATCTATGGCTACACCTTC | CASSQTGTAIYGYTF
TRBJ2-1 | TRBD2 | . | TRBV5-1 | TGCGCCAGCAGCCGGATCCCGACTAGCGGGGGGAACCATGAGCAGTTCTTC | CASSRIPTSGGNHEQFF
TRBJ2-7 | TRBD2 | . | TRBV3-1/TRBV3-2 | TGTGCCAGCAGCCCTTCTAGCGGGGGGATCTACGAGCAGTACTTC | CASSPSSGGIYEQYF
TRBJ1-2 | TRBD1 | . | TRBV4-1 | TGCGCCAGCAGCCAGCCCCTTCGGACAGGCAGTAGGCTCTATGGCTACACCTTC | CASSQPLRTGSRLYGYTF
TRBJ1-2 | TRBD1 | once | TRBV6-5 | TGTGCCAGCAGTTTGACAGGGGCCGGCTACACCTTC | CASSLTGAGYTF
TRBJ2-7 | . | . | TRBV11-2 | TGTGCCAGCAGCTTAGTCGAGACAGCCGAGCAGTACTTC | CASSLVETAEQYF
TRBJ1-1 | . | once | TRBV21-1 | TGTGCCAGCAGCAAAGGGGCAGGGGGTGAGGACACTGAAGCTTTCTTT | CASSKGAGGEDTEAFF
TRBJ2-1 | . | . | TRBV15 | TGTGCCACCAGCGAGGCAGGGTCCTACAATGAGCAGTTCTTC | CATSEAGSYNEQFF
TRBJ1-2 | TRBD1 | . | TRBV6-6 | TGTGCCAGCAGTTACGAGACAGGGCTCCGCGGCTACACCTTC | CASSYETGLRGYTF
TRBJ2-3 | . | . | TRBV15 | TGTGCCACCAGCTCTATCCCAGAGACAGGACAGATGGGCACAGATACGCAGTATTTT | CATSSIPETGQMGTDTQYF
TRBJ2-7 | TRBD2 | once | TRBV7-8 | TGTGCCAGCATCCTTAGCGGGGCCTACGAGCAGTACTTC | CASILSGAYEQYF
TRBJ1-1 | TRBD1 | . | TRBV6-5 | TGTGCCAGCAGTTGGACAGGTCCTAGGGACACTGAAGCTTTCTTT | CASSWTGPRDTEAFF
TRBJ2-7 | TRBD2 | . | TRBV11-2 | TGTGCCAGCAGCTCTAGCGGGGGGGCCTACGAGCAGTACTTC | CASSSSGGAYEQYF
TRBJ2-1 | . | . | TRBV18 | TGTGCCAGCTCACCAGGAAGAGGCGGGTACAATGAGCAGTTCTTC | CASSPGRGGYNEQFF
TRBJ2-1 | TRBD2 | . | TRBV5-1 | TGCGCCAGCAAAACTAGCGGGGGATACAATGAGCAGTTCTTC | CASKTSGGYNEQFF
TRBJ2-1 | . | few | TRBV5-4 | TGTGCCAGCAGCTTGGGGGGACTTAACTACAATGAGCAGTTCTTC | CASSLGGLNYNEQFF
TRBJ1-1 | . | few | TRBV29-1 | TGCAGCGTCCGAGTTCCGGGTCAGGGAGCTTTCTTT | CSVRVPGQGAFF
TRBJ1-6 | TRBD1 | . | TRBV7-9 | TGTGCCAGCAGCTTCCAAGGGACAGGGGGAGGGTCACCCCTCCACTTT | CASSFQGTGGGSPLHF
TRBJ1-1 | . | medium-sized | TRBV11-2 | TGTGCCAGCAGCTTCAGGTACCAGCAGGGGAACCCTGAAGCTTTCTTT | CASSFRYQQGNPEAFF
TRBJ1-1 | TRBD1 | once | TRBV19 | TGTGCCAGTAAAACGTTGCCGGACAGGGAGAACACTGAAGCTTTCTTT | CASKTLPDRENTEAFF
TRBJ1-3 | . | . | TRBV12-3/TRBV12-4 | TGTGCCCCCGCGGCGGGGGCTGGAAACACCATATATTTT | CAPAAGAGNTIYF
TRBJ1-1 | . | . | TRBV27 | TGTGCCAGCAGAGGGGCGCCGGGAGGTGAAGCTTTCTTT | CASRGAPGGEAFF
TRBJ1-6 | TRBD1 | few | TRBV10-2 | TGCGCCAGCAGTGAGTTCGGGACAGGGGATTCACCCCTCCACTTT | CASSEFGTGDSPLHF
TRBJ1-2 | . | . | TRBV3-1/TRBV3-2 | TGTGCCAGCAGCCAACAAAATTGGGACAATGGCTACACCTTC | CASSQQNWDNGYTF
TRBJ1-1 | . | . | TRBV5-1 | TGCGCCAGCAGCTTGCTACAGGCGAGCGAAGCTTTCTTT | CASSLLQASEAFF
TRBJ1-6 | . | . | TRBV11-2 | TGTGCCAGCAGCTTAGAAGCCGGAGTTTCACCCCTCCACTTT | CASSLEAGVSPLHF
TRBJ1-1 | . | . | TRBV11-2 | TGTGCCAGCAGCTTGGTACCAGACACTGAAGCTTTCTTT | CASSLVPDTEAFF
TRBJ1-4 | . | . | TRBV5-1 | TGCGCCAGCAGCTTCGGGCAGTCTGGGAGTGAAAAACTGTTTTTT | CASSFGQSGSEKLFF
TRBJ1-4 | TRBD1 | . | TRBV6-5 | TGTGCCAGCAGTCAACTGGGGGACAGGGCTGAAAAACTGTTTTTT | CASSQLGDRAEKLFF
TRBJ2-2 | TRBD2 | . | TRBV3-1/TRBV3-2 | TGTGCCAGCAGCCAAGGGCCTAGCGGGCAGAGGGGGGAGCTGTTTTTT | CASSQGPSGQRGELFF
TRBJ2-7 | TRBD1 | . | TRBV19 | TGTGCCAGTAGTATCCGACAGGGTTTGAACGAGCAGTACTTC | CASSIRQGLNEQYF
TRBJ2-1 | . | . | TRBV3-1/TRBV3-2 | TGTGCCAGCAGCCAAAGGGGTAATGAGCAGTTCTTC | CASSQRGNEQFF